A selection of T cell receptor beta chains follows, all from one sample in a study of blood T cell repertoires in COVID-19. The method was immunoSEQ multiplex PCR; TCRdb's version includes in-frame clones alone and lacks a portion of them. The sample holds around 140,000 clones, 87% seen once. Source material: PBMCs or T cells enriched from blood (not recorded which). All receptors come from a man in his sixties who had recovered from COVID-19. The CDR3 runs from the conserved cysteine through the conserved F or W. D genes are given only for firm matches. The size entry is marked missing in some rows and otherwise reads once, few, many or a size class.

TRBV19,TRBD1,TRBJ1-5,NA,TGTGCCAGTAGTCCACGACAGGGAGGACAGCCCCAGCATTTT,CASSPRQGGQPQHF
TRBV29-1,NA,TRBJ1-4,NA,TGCAGCGTTGTTGTGAGACAGTTGAATGAAAAACTGTTTTTT,CSVVVRQLNEKLFF
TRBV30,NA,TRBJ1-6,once,TGTGCCTGGAGTGGTACTGCGGGGAATTCACCCCTCCACTTT,CAWSGTAGNSPLHF
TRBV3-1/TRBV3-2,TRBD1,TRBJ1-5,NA,TGTGCCAGCAGCTTGAACGACAGGGTCAGACAGCCCCAGCATTTT,CASSLNDRVRQPQHF
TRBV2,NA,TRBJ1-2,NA,TGTGCCAGCAAGCGTGACCCCGACTATGGCTACACCTTC,CASKRDPDYGYTF
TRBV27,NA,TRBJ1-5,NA,TGTGCCAGCAGTCGAGGAGGATACAATCAGCCCCAGCATTTT,CASSRGGYNQPQHF
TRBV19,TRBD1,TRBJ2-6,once,TGTGCCAGTAGTAGAAGACAGGGAACAGGGGCCAACGTCCTGACTTTC,CASSRRQGTGANVLTF
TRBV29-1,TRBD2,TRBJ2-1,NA,TGCAGCGTTGAGGGTACTAGCGGGACAATCAATGAGCAGTTCTTC,CSVEGTSGTINEQFF
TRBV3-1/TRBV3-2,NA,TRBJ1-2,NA,TGTGCCAGCAGCCAGGACATAAACTATGGCTACACCTTC,CASSQDINYGYTF
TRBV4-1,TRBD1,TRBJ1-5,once,TGCGCCAGCAGCCAACCCGGGACAGGGTACCAGCCCCAGCATTTT,CASSQPGTGYQPQHF
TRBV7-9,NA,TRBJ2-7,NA,TGTGCCAGCAGCCCCCCTCGCGGGACCGTGTCCTACGAGCAGTACTTC,CASSPPRGTVSYEQYF
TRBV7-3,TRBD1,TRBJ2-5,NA,TGTGCCAGCAGGCTAACGGGACAGAACTCCGTGGAGACCCAGTACTTC,CASRLTGQNSVETQYF
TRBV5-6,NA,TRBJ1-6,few,TGTGCCAGCAGCTTGAGGGGCGGCGATTCACCCCTCCACTTT,CASSLRGGDSPLHF
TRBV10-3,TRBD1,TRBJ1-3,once,TGTGCCATCAGCCGGACAGGGGAGAACACCATATATTTT,CAISRTGENTIYF
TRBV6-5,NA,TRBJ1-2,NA,TGTGCCAGCAGTAATGGACAGTTCTATGGCTACACCTTC,CASSNGQFYGYTF
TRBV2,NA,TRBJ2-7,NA,TGTGCCAGCACGGAACAGGGTGGCGAGCAGTACTTC,CASTEQGGEQYF
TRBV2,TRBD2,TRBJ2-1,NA,TGTGCCAGCAACGGACTAGCGGTCTCCGGTGAGCAGTTCTTC,CASNGLAVSGEQFF
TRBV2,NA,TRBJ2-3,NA,TGTGCCAGCAGGACCGGGACTAGCACAGATACGCAGTATTTT,CASRTGTSTDTQYF
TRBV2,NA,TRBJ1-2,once,TGTGCTGTGGCGGCCACTAACTATGGCTACACCTTC,CAVAATNYGYTF
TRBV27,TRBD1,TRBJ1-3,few,TGTGCCAGCAGCCGACAGGGTTCGGGAAACACCATATATTTT,CASSRQGSGNTIYF
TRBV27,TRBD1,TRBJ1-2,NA,TGTGCCAGCAGATACAGGGGGCTGGACTATGGCTACACCTTC,CASRYRGLDYGYTF
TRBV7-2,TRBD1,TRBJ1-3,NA,TGTGCCAGCAGCTTAGGGGACAGCTCTGGAAACACCATATATTTT,CASSLGDSSGNTIYF
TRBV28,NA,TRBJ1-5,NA,TGTGCCAGCAGTTTTTTAGATAGCAATCAGCCCCAGCATTTT,CASSFLDSNQPQHF
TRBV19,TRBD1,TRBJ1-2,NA,TGTGCCAGTAGTATAGGGACAGGGCATGGCTACACCTTC,CASSIGTGHGYTF
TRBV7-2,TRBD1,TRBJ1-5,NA,TGTGCCAGCAGCCTGGACAGGGGGCAAAATCAGCCCCAGCATTTT,CASSLDRGQNQPQHF
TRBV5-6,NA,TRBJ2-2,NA,TGTGCCAGCAGCTTAGCGGTCGGGGAGCTGTTTTTT,CASSLAVGELFF
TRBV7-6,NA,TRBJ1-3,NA,TGTGCCAGCAGCTTGGAGCGGACAGCTGGCTCTGGAAACACCATATATTTT,CASSLERTAGSGNTIYF
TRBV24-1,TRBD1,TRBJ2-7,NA,TGTGCCACCAGCCGGCTAACAGGGGGCGAGCAGTACTTC,CATSRLTGGEQYF
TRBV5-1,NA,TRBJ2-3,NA,TGCGCCAGCAGCTTGGTCGGGGTGAGGACAGATACGCAGTATTTT,CASSLVGVRTDTQYF
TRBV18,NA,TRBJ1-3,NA,TGTGCCAGCTCACCACGGGACATCTCTGGAAACACCATATATTTT,CASSPRDISGNTIYF
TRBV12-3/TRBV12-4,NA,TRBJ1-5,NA,TGTGCCAGCAGCCTCAGGTACAATCAGCCCCAGCATTTT,CASSLRYNQPQHF
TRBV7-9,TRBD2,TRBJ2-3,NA,TGTGCCAGCAGCTTAGCCCAAGGGACTAGCGGGGGCACAGATACGCAGTATTTT,CASSLAQGTSGGTDTQYF
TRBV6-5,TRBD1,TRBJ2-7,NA,TGTGCCAGCAGTTACTCGATGTCAGGGGGCTACGAGCAGTACTTC,CASSYSMSGGYEQYF
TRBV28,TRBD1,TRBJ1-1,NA,TGTGCCAGCAGTTTCCTACCTGGGACAGCTGAAGCTTTCTTT,CASSFLPGTAEAFF
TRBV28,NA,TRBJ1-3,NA,TGTGCCAGCTCTACCCCCGGACAGAACTCTGGAAACACCATATATTTT,CASSTPGQNSGNTIYF
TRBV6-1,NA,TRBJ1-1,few,TGTGCCAGCAGTGAATCCCACACTAGGGTGGCTGAAGCTTTCTTT,CASSESHTRVAEAFF
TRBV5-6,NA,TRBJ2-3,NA,TGTGCCAGCAGCCTCCCGCCAGGGAACATGGATACGCAGTATTTT,CASSLPPGNMDTQYF
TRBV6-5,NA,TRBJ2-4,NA,TGTGCCAGCAGTTTCTCCCAACAGGGTCTCGTTCAGTACTTC,CASSFSQQGLVQYF
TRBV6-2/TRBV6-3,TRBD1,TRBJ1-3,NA,TGTGCCAGCAGCAAGGGCACCGACAGGGCCTCTGGAAACACCATATATTTT,CASSKGTDRASGNTIYF
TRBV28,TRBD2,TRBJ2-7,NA,TGTGCCAGCAACTCCGGACTAGCGGGACTCTACTTC,CASNSGLAGLYF
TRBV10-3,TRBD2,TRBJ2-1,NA,TGTGCCATCGGCCTAGCGGGGACTGACAATGAGCAGTTCTTC,CAIGLAGTDNEQFF
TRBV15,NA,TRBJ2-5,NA,TGTGCCACCAGCAGAGCGACAGGTTCCGAGACCCAGTACTTC,CATSRATGSETQYF
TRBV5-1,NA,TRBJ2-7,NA,TGCGCCAGCAGCTTGGGGAGATGGCAGAGCTCCTACGAGCAGTACTTC,CASSLGRWQSSYEQYF
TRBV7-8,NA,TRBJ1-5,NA,TGTGCCAGCAGCTTCACGGGGGCCGGGGGGAATCAGCCCCAGCATTTT,CASSFTGAGGNQPQHF
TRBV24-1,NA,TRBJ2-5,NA,TGTGCCACCAGTGAGCGGGACGGACGGGCCCAGTACTTC,CATSERDGRAQYF
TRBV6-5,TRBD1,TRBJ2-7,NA,TGTGCCAGCAGTACCGGGGCAGGGGGCTACGAGCAGTACTTC,CASSTGAGGYEQYF
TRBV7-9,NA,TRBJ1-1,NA,TGTGCCAGCAGCTCACCGGGAATCGGAGCTTTCTTT,CASSSPGIGAFF